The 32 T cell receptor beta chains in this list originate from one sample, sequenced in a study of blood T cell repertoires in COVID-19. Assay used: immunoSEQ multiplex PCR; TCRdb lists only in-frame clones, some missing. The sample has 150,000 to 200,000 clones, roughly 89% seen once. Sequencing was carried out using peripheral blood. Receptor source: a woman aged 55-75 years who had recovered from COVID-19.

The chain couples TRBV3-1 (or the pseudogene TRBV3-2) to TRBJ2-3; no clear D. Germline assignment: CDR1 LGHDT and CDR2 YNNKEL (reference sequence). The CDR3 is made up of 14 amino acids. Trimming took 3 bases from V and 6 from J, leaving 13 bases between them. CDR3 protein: CASSQRPAADTQYF. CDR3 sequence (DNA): TGTGCCAGCAGCCAGAGACCCGCGGCCGATACGCAGTATTTT.

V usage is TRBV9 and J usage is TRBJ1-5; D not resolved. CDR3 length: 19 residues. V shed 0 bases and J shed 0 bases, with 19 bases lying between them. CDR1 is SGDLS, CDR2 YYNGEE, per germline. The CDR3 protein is CASSVVTSAQPASNQPQHF. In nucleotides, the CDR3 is TGTGCCAGCAGCGTAGTTACGAGTGCACAGCCCGCTAGCAATCAGCCCCAGCATTTT.

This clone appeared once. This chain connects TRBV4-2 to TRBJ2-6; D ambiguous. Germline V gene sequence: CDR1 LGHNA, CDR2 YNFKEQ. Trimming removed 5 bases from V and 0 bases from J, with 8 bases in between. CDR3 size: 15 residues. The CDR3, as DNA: TGTGCCAGCAGCTCCCGTCTCTCTGGGGCCAACGTCCTGACTTTC. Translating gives CASSSRLSGANVLTF.

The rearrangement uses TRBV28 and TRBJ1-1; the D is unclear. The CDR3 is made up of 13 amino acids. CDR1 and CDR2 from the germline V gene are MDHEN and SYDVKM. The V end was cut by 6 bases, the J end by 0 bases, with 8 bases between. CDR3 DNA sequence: TGTGCCAGCAGGGCACCCATGAACACTGAAGCTTTCTTT. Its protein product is CASRAPMNTEAFF.

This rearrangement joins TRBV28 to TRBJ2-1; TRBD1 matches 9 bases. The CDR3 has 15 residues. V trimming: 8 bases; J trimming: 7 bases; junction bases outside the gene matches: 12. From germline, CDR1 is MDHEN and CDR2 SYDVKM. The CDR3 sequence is CASRYRDRDVNEQFF. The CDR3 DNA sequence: TGTGCCAGCCGATATAGGGACAGGGACGTAAATGAGCAGTTCTTC.

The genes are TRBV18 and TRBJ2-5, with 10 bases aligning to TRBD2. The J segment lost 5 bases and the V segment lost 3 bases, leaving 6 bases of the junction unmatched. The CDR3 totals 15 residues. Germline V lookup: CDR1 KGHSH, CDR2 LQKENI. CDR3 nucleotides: TGTGCCAGCTCACCTAGCGGGGGGTCCCGGGAGACCCAGTACTTC. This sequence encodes CASSPSGGSRETQYF.

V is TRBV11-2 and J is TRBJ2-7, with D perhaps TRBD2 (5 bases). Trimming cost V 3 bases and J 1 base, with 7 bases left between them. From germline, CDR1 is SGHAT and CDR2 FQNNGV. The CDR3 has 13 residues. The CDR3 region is CASSFPGSYEQYF. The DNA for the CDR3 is TGTGCCAGCAGCTTCCCGGGGTCCTACGAGCAGTACTTC.

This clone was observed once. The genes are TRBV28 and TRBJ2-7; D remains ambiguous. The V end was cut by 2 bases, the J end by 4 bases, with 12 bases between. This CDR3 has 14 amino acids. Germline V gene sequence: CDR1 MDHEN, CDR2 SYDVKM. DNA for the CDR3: TGTGCCAGCAGTTTAATCGGAGCTGTTTACGAGCAGTACTTC. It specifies CASSLIGAVYEQYF.

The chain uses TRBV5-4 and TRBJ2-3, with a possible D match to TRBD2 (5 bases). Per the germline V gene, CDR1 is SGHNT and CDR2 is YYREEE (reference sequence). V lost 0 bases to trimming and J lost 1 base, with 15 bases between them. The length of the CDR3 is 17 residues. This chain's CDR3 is CASSLEGSGRGTDTQYF. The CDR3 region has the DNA TGTGCCAGCAGCTTGGAAGGAAGTGGGCGGGGCACAGATACGCAGTATTTT.

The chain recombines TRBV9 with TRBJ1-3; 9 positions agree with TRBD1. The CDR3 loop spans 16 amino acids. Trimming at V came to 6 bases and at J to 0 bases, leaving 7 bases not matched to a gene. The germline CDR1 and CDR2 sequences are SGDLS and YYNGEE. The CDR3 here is CASTGQGLSSGNTIYF. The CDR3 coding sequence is TGTGCCAGCACCGGACAGGGGTTAAGCTCTGGAAACACCATATATTTT.

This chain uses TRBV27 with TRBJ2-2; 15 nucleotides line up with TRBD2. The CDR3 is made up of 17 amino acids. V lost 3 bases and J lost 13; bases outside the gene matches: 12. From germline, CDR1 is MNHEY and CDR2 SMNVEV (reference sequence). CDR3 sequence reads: CASSFPGLAGGTTRLFF. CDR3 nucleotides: TGTGCCAGCAGTTTTCCGGGACTAGCGGGGGGTACCACCCGGCTGTTTTTT.

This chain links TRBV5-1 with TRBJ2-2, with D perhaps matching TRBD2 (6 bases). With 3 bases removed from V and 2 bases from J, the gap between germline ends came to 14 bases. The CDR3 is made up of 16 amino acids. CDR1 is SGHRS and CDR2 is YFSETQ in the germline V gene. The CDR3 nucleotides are TGCGCCAGCAGCTGGGACGGCGGGGCAAACACCGGGGAGCTGTTTTTT. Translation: CASSWDGGANTGELFF.

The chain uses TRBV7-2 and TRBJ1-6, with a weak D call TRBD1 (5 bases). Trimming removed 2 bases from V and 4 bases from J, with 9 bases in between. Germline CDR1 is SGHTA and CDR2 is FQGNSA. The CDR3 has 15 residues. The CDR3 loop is CASSLQGLYNSPLHF. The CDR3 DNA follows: TGTGCCAGCAGCTTACAGGGCTTGTATAATTCACCCCTCCACTTT.

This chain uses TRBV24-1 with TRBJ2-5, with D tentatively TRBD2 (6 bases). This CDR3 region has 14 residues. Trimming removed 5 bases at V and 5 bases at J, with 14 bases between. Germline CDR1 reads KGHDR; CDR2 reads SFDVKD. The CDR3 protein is CATSGPLAGETQYF. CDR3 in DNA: TGTGCCACCAGTGGCCCACTAGCTGGCGAGACCCAGTACTTC.

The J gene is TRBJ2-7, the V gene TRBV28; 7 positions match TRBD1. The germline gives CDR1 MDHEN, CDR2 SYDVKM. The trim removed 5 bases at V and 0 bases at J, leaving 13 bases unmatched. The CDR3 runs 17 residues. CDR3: CASSPAFSGQLSYEQYF. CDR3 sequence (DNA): TGTGCCAGCAGTCCGGCCTTTTCGGGACAGCTCTCCTACGAGCAGTACTTC.

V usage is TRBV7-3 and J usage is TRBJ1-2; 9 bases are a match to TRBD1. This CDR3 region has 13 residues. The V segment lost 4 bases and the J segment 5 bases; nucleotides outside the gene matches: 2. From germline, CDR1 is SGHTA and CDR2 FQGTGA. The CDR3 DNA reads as TGTGCCAGCAGCTCGGGACAGGGATATGGCTACACCTTC. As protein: CASSSGQGYGYTF.

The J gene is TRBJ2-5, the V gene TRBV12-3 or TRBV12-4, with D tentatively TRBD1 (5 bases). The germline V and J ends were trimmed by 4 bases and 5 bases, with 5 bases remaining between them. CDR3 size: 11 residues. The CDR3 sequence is CASSYRETQYF. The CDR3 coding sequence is TGTGCCAGCAGTTACAGGGAGACCCAGTACTTC.

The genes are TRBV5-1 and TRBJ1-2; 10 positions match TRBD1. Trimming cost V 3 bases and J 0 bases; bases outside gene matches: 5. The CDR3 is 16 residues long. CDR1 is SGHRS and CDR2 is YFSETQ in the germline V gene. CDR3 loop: CASSWGTGETNYGYTF. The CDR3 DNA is TGCGCCAGCAGCTGGGGGACAGGGGAGACTAACTATGGCTACACCTTC.

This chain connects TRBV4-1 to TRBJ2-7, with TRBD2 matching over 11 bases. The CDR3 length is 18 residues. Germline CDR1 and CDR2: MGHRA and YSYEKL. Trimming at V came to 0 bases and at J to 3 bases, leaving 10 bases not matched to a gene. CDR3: CASSQDWGTSGLDYEQYF. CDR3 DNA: TGCGCCAGCAGCCAAGATTGGGGGACTAGCGGATTAGACTACGAGCAGTACTTC.

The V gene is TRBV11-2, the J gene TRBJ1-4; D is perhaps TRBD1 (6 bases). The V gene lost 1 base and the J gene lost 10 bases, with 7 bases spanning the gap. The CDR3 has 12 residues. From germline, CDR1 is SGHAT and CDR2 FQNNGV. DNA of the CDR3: TGTGCCAGCAGCTTAGGAGGGGGAAAACTGTTTTTT. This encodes CASSLGGGKLFF.

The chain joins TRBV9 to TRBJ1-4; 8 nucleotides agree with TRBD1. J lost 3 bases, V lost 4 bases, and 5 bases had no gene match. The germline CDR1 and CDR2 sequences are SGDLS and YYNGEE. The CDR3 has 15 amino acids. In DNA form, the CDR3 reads TGTGCCAGCAGCTTCAGGGGGCTGGCTAATGAAAAACTGTTTTTT. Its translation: CASSFRGLANEKLFF. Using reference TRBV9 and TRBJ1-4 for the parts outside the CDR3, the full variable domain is DSGVTQTPKHLITATGQRVTLRCSPRSGDLSVYWYQQSLDQGLQFLIQYYNGEERAKGNILERFSAQQFPDLHSELNLSSLELGDSALYFCASSFRGLANEKLFFGSGTQLSVL.

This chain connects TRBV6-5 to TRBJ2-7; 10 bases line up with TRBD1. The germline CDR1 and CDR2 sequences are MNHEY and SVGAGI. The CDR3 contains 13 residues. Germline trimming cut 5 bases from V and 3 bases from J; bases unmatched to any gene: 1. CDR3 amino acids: CASSRDRGYEQYF. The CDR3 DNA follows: TGTGCCAGCAGTAGGGACAGGGGCTACGAGCAGTACTTC.

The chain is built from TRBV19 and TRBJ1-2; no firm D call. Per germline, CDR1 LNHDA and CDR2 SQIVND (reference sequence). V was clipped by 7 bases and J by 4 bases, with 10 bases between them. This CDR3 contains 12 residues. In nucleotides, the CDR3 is TGTGCCAGTACCTCCAGTCGCTATGGCTACACCTTC. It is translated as CASTSSRYGYTF.

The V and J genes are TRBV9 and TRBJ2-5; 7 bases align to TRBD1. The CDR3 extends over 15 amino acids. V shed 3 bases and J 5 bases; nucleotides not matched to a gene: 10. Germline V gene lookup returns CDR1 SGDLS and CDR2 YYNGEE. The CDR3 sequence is CASSGSTGSGETQYF. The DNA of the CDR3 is TGTGCCAGCAGCGGGTCGACAGGGTCGGGGGAGACCCAGTACTTC.

The chain's CDR3 is CASSFWDRFNEQYF. DNA for the CDR3: TGTGCCAGCAGCTTTTGGGACAGGTTCAACGAGCAGTACTTC. J is TRBJ2-7 and V is TRBV13, with TRBD1 identical over 8 bases. J was trimmed by 5 bases and V by 3 bases; bases with no gene match: 6. The CDR3 totals 14 residues. Germline V gene sequence: CDR1 PRHDT, CDR2 FYEKMQ (reference sequence). Filled out from reference TRBV13 and TRBJ2-7, the complete variable domain reads AAGVIQSPRHLIKEKRETATLKCYPIPRHDTVYWYQQGPGQDPQFLISFYEKMQSDKGSIPDRFSAQQFSDYHSELNMSSLELGDSALYFCASSFWDRFNEQYFGPGTRLTVT.

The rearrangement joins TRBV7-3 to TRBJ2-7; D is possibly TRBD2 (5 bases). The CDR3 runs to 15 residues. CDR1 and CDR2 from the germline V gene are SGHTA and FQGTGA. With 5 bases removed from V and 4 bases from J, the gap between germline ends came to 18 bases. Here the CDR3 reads CASSMGSGEMYEQYF. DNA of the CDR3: TGTGCCAGCAGCATGGGGTCCGGGGAGATGTACGAGCAGTACTTC.

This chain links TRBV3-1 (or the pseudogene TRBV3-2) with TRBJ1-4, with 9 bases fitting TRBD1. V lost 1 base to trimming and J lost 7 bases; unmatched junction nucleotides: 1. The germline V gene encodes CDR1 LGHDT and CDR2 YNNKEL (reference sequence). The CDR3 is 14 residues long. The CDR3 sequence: CASSQGQGVEKLFF. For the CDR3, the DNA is TGTGCCAGCAGCCAAGGACAGGGGGTTGAAAAACTGTTTTTT.

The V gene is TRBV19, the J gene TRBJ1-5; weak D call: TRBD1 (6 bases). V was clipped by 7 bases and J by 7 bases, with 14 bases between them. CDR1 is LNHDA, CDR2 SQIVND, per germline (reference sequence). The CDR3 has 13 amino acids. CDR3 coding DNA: TGTGCCAGTACCCACAGGGTCGGACAGCCCCAGCATTTT. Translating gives CASTHRVGQPQHF.

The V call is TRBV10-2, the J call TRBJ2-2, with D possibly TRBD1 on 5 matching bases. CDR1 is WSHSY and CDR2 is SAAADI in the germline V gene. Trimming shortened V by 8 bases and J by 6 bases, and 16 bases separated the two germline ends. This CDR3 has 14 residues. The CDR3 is CASAISQGSGELFF. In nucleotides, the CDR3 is TGCGCCAGCGCCATTTCCCAGGGATCCGGGGAGCTGTTTTTT.

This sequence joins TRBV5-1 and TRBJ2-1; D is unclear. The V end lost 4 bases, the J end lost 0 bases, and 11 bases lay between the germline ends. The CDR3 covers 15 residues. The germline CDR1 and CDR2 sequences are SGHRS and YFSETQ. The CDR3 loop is CASSLEGDSYNEQFF. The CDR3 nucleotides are TGCGCCAGCAGCCTAGAAGGAGACTCCTACAATGAGCAGTTCTTC.

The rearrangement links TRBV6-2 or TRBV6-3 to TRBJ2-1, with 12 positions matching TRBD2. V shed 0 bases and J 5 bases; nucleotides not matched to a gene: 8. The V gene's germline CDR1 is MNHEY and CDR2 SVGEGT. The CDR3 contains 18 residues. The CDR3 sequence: CASSYSSPWTSGNNEQFF. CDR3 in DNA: TGTGCCAGCAGTTACTCGAGTCCATGGACTAGCGGGAACAATGAGCAGTTCTTC.

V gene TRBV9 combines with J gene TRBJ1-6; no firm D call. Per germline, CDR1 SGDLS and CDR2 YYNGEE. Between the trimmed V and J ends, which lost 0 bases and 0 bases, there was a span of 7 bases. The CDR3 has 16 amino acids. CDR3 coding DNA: TGTGCCAGCAGCGTAGGAGGAATCTCCTATAATTCACCCCTCCACTTT. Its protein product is CASSVGGISYNSPLHF.